These T cell receptor beta chains were read from a single sample in a study of T cells after yellow fever vaccination. Via MiXCR, TCRdb re-called the 5' RACE reads, giving one row per CDR3 protein. Among hundreds of thousands of distinct CDR3 sequences listed, 12% were seen once. Sequences were derived from PBMCs, sampled on the day of the yellow fever booster vaccination. All receptors come from a man younger than 45 who received the YFV17D yellow fever vaccine. Each CDR3 is given with its conserved first and last residue. D genes are given only for firm matches. Rows may omit the clone size; those that give it use once, few, many or a size class.

size	D	V	J	DNA	CDR3
few	TRBD2	TRBV5-4	TRBJ2-5	TGTGCCAGCAGCTTAGTGGGAGGGGTGTGGGAGACCCAGTACTTC	CASSLVGGVWETQYF
few	TRBD2	TRBV20-1	TRBJ2-1	TGCAGTGCTAGTGGAGCGGGAAGTGACGATGAGCAGTTCTTC	CSASGAGSDDEQFF
many	TRBD1	TRBV3-1	TRBJ1-1	TGTGCCAGCAGCCAAGCCCCAGGGACAGGGCTAACTGAAGCTTTCTTT	CASSQAPGTGLTEAFF
few	.	TRBV7-2	TRBJ2-3	TGTGCCAGCAGCTTAGCGAGCGGCCGGAGCACAGATACGCAGTATTTT	CASSLASGRSTDTQYF
.	.	TRBV12-3/TRBV12-4	TRBJ2-5	TGTGCCAGCAGTTTAGGGTCAGTACAAGAGACCCAGTACTTC	CASSLGSVQETQYF
.	.	TRBV12-3/TRBV12-4	TRBJ2-7	TGTGCCAGCAGTGCCCGCGGACTGGACGAGCAGTACTTC	CASSARGLDEQYF
few	TRBD2	TRBV7-2	TRBJ2-3	TGTGCCAGCAGCGATCGACTAGCGGGAGGGACTACCGCACAGTATTTT	CASSDRLAGGTTAQYF
few	.	TRBV12-3/TRBV12-4	TRBJ1-6	TGTGCCAGCAGTTTCGAGGGGGGCCGTTCACCCCTCCACTTT	CASSFEGGRSPLHF
few	.	TRBV6-1	TRBJ2-2	TGTGCCAGCAGGCAGGGCCTTTCGAACACCGGGGAGCTGTTTTTT	CASRQGLSNTGELFF
few	TRBD1	TRBV18	TRBJ1-5	TGTGCCAGCTCACCCTCAGGGGGACAGGTGCTTGGACAGCCCCAGCATTTT	CASSPSGGQVLGQPQHF
few	.	TRBV4-1	TRBJ2-7	TGCGCCAGCAGCCAAGTTCTCGCCATAGGGACCTACGAGCAGTACTTC	CASSQVLAIGTYEQYF
.	.	TRBV7-7	TRBJ2-2	TGTGCTAGCAGCCCAGAGGTTAGCGGGGAGCTGTTTTTT	CASSPEVSGELFF
.	.	TRBV14	TRBJ2-7	TGTGCCAGCAGCCAATACTCCGGGACGACGGGAGATCGCACGACTAGGCCATACGACGAGCAGTACTTC	CASSQYSGTTGDRTTRPYDEQYF
.	.	TRBV13	TRBJ2-3	TGTGCCAGCAGCTTACCTAGGCCAGATACGCAGTATTTT	CASSLPRPDTQYF
few	.	TRBV23-1	TRBJ2-2	.	CASTEELVLRRTPGSCFF
.	TRBD1	TRBV19	TRBJ2-3	TGTGCCAGTACCCCGATTGCAGGGGGAGAGGATACGCAGTATTTT	CASTPIAGGEDTQYF
many	.	TRBV5-1	TRBJ2-2	TGCGCCAGCAGCTTGGGTGGGAGCATCGCCGGGGAGCTGTTTTTT	CASSLGGSIAGELFF
.	.	TRBV6-1	TRBJ1-3	TGTGCCAGCAGCCTCCAACCGGAGAGAAACACCATATATTTT	CASSLQPERNTIYF
.	TRBD1	TRBV20-1	TRBJ2-3	TGCAACCCCGGGACAGACACAGATACGCAGTATTTT	CNPGTDTDTQYF
.	TRBD2	TRBV20-1	TRBJ2-3	TGCAGTGCTAGTTTTAGCGGGCGTAATACGCAGTATTTT	CSASFSGRNTQYF
.	.	TRBV25-1	TRBJ2-7	TGTGCCAGCAGTGAACGTGGGCCTACGCGCTACGAGCAGTACTTC	CASSERGPTRYEQYF
once	TRBD1	TRBV20-1	TRBJ2-3	TGCAGTGCTAGAGACGCAGGGGGCGTTGATACGCAGTATTTT	CSARDAGGVDTQYF
.	.	TRBV5-1	TRBJ2-3	TGCGCCAGCAGCCGGCAGCCCGGGACTGGGACAGATACGCAGTATTTT	CASSRQPGTGTDTQYF
few	TRBD2	TRBV20-1	TRBJ2-7	TGCAGTGCTAGTAGGTGGTTAGCGGGGAACTCCTACGAGCAGTACTTC	CSASRWLAGNSYEQYF
.	.	TRBV9	TRBJ2-2	TGTGCCAGCAGTGGAGGCTACCGTTCCGACTCCACCGGGGAGCTGTTTTTT	CASSGGYRSDSTGELFF
.	.	TRBV18	TRBJ1-4	TGTGCCAGCTCACCACAGGGTGGAGAAAAACTGTTTTTT	CASSPQGGEKLFF
few	.	TRBV4-3	TRBJ2-7	TGCGCCAGCAGCCAAGAGGGGTGGGCGGGGTACGAGCAGTACTTC	CASSQEGWAGYEQYF
.	.	TRBV29-1	TRBJ1-4	TGCAGCGTTGGTCGGCAGGGGGAAAAACTGTTTTTT	CSVGRQGEKLFF
few	TRBD2	TRBV6-1	TRBJ2-3	TGTGCCAGCGGTCCCCATAGCGGGAGTCCCACAGATACGCAGTATTTT	CASGPHSGSPTDTQYF
many	.	TRBV20-1	TRBJ2-1	TGCAGTGTTCCCGGACTTGGGCCGTACAATGAGCAGTTCTTC	CSVPGLGPYNEQFF
few	.	TRBV20-1	TRBJ2-3	TGCAGTGCCAAAAGAGGGGCCAGGGCCTCAGATACGCAGTATTTT	CSAKRGARASDTQYF
few	.	TRBV7-8	TRBJ2-1	TGTGCCAGCAGCTTAACGGAAGGAGCGGAGTCCTACAATGAGCAGTTCTTC	CASSLTEGAESYNEQFF
few	TRBD1	TRBV7-2	TRBJ2-2	TGTGCCAGCAGCTTGACAGGGACCACCGGGGAGCTGTTTTTT	CASSLTGTTGELFF
.	.	TRBV20-1	TRBJ2-5	TGCAGTGCTACCGGGGAGACCCAGTACTTC	CSATGETQYF
few	.	TRBV12-3/TRBV12-4	TRBJ2-1	TGTGCCAGCAGTTTATCGGGGGTAAAATACAATGAGCAGTTCTTC	CASSLSGVKYNEQFF
many	TRBD1	TRBV7-2	TRBJ1-3	TGTGCCAGCAGCCAGGGACAGGGGGCTACCACCATATATTTT	CASSQGQGATTIYF
few	.	TRBV7-2	TRBJ2-4	TGTGCCAGCAGCCCTGCCGGAGGGGCCAAAAACATTCAGTACTTC	CASSPAGGAKNIQYF
few	.	TRBV7-9	TRBJ1-1	TGTGCCAGCAGCTCCTGGACTGAAATGAACACTGAAGCTTTCTTT	CASSSWTEMNTEAFF
.	.	TRBV11-2	TRBJ2-7	TGTGCCAGCAGCTTAGTAGGGTATGACTACGAGCAGTACTTC	CASSLVGYDYEQYF
many	TRBD2	TRBV20-1	TRBJ2-1	TGCAGTGCTAGTGGACTAGGTCTGGGGAATGAGCAGTTCTTC	CSASGLGLGNEQFF
.	.	TRBV5-1	TRBJ1-3	TGCGCCAGCAGCCCGAGACCTTCCGGAAACACCATATATTTT	CASSPRPSGNTIYF
few	TRBD2	TRBV7-2	TRBJ2-2	TGTGCCAGCAGCCCTCGGACTAGCGGGAGTATGTTTTTT	CASSPRTSGSMFF
.	TRBD1	TRBV6-2/TRBV6-3	TRBJ1-5	TGTGCCAGCAGTTACAATTTCGGGACAGGCAATCAGCCCCAGCATTTT	CASSYNFGTGNQPQHF
.	TRBD2	TRBV7-2	TRBJ2-3	TGTGCCAGCAGCACTCGACTAGCGGGAGGTTTCACAGATACGCAGTATTTT	CASSTRLAGGFTDTQYF
few	.	TRBV7-8	TRBJ2-1	TGTGCCAGCAGCTTCCCCGGGACGGGCTCCTACAATGAGCAGTTCTTC	CASSFPGTGSYNEQFF
.	.	TRBV4-3	TRBJ2-7	TGCGCCAGCAGCCAAGATGAAGGGACTTACGGCTACGAGCAGTACTTC	CASSQDEGTYGYEQYF
few	.	TRBV7-6	TRBJ1-1	TGTGCCACCACACTGGGGGGGAACACTGAAGCTTTCTTT	CATTLGGNTEAFF
many	TRBD2	TRBV7-2	TRBJ2-1	TGTGCCAGCAGATTAGCGGGAGGGGGGAGGAATGAGCAGTTCTTC	CASRLAGGGRNEQFF
.	.	TRBV5-1	TRBJ2-7	TGCGCCAGCAGCTTGGGGCAGGGAGAAACCTACGAGCAGTACTTC	CASSLGQGETYEQYF
.	TRBD1	TRBV6-2/TRBV6-3	TRBJ2-6	TGTGCCAGCAGAAATGGGGACAGGTTTCCTTCTGGGGCCAACGTCCTGACTTTC	CASRNGDRFPSGANVLTF
.	.	TRBV3-1	TRBJ1-2	TGTGCCAGCAGCCAAGAGGGATCAGGCCGTTGGGGCTACACCTTC	CASSQEGSGRWGYTF
.	TRBD1	TRBV18	TRBJ1-4	TGTGCCAGCTCGGGACAGGGAAATGAAAAACTGTTTTTT	CASSGQGNEKLFF
few	.	TRBV5-1	TRBJ2-7	TGCGCCAGCAGCTTGGGGTATCCAGGGTTCTACGAGCAGTACTTC	CASSLGYPGFYEQYF
few	.	TRBV15	TRBJ2-7	TGTGCCACCAGCACGACAGAAGAACTGATTTACGAGCAGTACTTC	CATSTTEELIYEQYF
.	.	TRBV6-2/TRBV6-3	TRBJ2-7	TGTGCCAGCGTAGACGACGACTACGAGCAGTACTTC	CASVDDDYEQYF
.	.	TRBV7-2	TRBJ2-7	TGTGCCAGCAGCTTATACATTCTCTCCTACGAGCAGTACTTC	CASSLYILSYEQYF
.	TRBD2	TRBV3-1	TRBJ2-2	TGTGCCAGCAGCTCCTGGTCTAGCGGGATAAGGGCCGGGGAGCTGTTTTTT	CASSSWSSGIRAGELFF